The present TCR beta chain was sequenced within a study of blood T cell repertoires in COVID-19 (dated by TCRdb to 2020 to 2022). Turning to the overall study: Samples from collaborators originated in the United States, Italy and Spain and spanned both the acute and convalescent phases of COVID-19. Where HLA class I and class II types were available, the types were taken from metadata supplied by the sample provider, not from assay-based typing. The repertoires were released in a freely available public database intended as a resource for research on the immune response to SARS-CoV-2. Deeply sampled blood TCRbeta repertoires from subjects exposed to, actively infected with, or recovered from COVID-19 were included in the dataset. The material from the prospective study consisted of cDNA or gDNA derived from T cells, B-cell-depleted T cells, or PBMCs. Samples were obtained from the ongoing ImmuneRACE study (first 160 participants) and from over a thousand subjects provided by 6 global collaborators. A de-identified subject ID, COVID-19 status, age in years and sex were almost always included in the sample metadata.

Here is what the overall study found, with its caveats: Clinical and demographic metadata were provided uncurated, with the amount varying by source and participant.

Participants in the prospective study were enrolled through a virtual design, were aged roughly 18 to 100 years, and lived in roughly 24 United States geographic areas. To assign participants to cohorts, the prospective study relied on clinical history that participants themselves reported in a screening survey and a study questionnaire. For ImmuneRACE Cohort 3, a participant was defined as recovered based on two consecutive negative NP/OP PCR tests, clearance by a healthcare professional, or resolution of symptoms. Each participant in the prospective study had whole blood, serum and a nasopharyngeal or oropharyngeal swab collected by mobile phlebotomists. Participants in the prospective study had the option to provide additional blood draws and questionnaires over a roughly two-month period. Blood samples from the prospective study were shipped frozen or at room temperature prior to DNA extraction.

The immunoSEQ Assay, a bias-controlled multiplex PCR, was used to amplify TCRbeta CDR3 regions from genomic DNA. Per the original workflow: The number of nucleated cells in each sample was estimated by amplification of reference gene primers within the assay. Sequence reads were collapsed and filtered to measure the absolute abundance of every unique TCRbeta CDR3 rearrangement. Productive Simpson clonality was computed per sample as the square root of Simpson's diversity index over productive rearrangements. TCRdb took this table from immuneACCESS and kept in-frame rearrangements with V and J called. Such tables lack part of the clones; where checked against another copy, unresolved V genes explain under half of the gap, and the rest is unexplained. V and J calls and clone size come straight from that table; D and trimming were deduced from the DNA. This sample comprises 220,000 or so clones, over 80% of them detected only once. 6.8% of the sample rests with the top ten.

CDR3 length: 16 amino acids, cysteine to phenylalanine. Only the CDR3 portion is preserved as DNA: 48 bases, with reading frame beginning at the first base. CDR1 is given as MNHNS and CDR2 as SASEGT, both from the germline V gene. Germline trimming amounts to 1 base on V and 4 bases on J, with 8 as the count of junction bases outside the gene matches. Details on this clone: Its antigen has not been determined. No quality values exist for individual bases; no much larger clone is one base distant.

This clonotype was sampled from a woman between 35 and 50 years old who had recovered from COVID-19. The chain couples TRBV6-1 to TRBJ1-2; 8 central nucleotides agree with TRBD1. The sample comprised PBMCs or T cells enriched from blood (not recorded which). CDR3 sequence: CASSEEGQATSYGYTF. The nucleotides read TGTGCCAGCAGTGAAGAGGGACAGGCCACAAGCTATGGCTACACCTTC.